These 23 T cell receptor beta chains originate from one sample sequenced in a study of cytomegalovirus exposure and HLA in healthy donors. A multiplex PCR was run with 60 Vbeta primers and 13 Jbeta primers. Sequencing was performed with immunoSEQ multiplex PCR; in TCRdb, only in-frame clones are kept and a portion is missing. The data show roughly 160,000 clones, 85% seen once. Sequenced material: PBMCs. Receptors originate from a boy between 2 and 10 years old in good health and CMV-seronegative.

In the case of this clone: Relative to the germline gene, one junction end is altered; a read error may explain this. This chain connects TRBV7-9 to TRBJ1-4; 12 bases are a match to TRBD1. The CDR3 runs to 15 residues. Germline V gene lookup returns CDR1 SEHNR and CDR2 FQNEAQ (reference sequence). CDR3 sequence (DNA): TGTTCCAGCAGCACAAGGGACAGGGGGCCTGAAAAACTGTTTTTT. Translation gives CSSSTRDRGPEKLFF.

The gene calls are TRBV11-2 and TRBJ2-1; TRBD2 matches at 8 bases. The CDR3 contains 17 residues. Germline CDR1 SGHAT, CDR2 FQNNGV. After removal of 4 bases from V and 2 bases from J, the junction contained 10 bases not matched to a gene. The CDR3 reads CASSSPYSGNPYNEQFF. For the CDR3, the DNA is TGTGCCAGCAGCTCTCCGTATAGCGGGAACCCCTACAATGAGCAGTTCTTC. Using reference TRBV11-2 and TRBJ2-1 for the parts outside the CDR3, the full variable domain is EAGVAQSPRYKIIEKRQSVAFWCNPISGHATLYWYQQILGQGPKLLIQFQNNGVVDDSQLPKDRFSAERLKGVDSTLKIQPAKLEDSAVYLCASSSPYSGNPYNEQFFGPGTRLTVL.

The CDR3 nucleotides are TGTGCCAGCAGCTTAACAACTACCCACGAGCAGTACTTC. Protein product: CASSLTTTHEQYF. The V gene is TRBV11-2, the J gene TRBJ2-7; the D is unclear. The germline V and J ends were trimmed by 2 bases and 5 bases, with 10 bases remaining between them. The CDR3 covers 13 residues. Per the germline V gene, CDR1 is SGHAT and CDR2 is FQNNGV. The full variable domain, rest sourced from reference TRBV11-2 and TRBJ2-7, is EAGVAQSPRYKIIEKRQSVAFWCNPISGHATLYWYQQILGQGPKLLIQFQNNGVVDDSQLPKDRFSAERLKGVDSTLKIQPAKLEDSAVYLCASSLTTTHEQYFGPGTRLTVT.

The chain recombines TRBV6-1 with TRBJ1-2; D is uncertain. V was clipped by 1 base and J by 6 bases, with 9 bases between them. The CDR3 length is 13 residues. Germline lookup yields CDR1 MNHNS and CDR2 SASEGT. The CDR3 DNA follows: TGTGCCAGCAGTGAAGTAAGGCAGGATGGCTACACCTTC. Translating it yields CASSEVRQDGYTF.

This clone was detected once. The CDR3 region has the DNA TGTGCCAGCAGCCCGGGACTAGCGGGGACCGCTGAGGAGCAGTACTTC. Translating it yields CASSPGLAGTAEEQYF. The gene calls are TRBV7-9 and TRBJ2-7, with TRBD2 identical over 13 bases. Germline trimming cut 5 bases from V and 7 bases from J; bases unmatched to any gene: 11. Per germline, CDR1 SEHNR and CDR2 FQNEAQ (reference sequence). There are 16 residues in the CDR3.

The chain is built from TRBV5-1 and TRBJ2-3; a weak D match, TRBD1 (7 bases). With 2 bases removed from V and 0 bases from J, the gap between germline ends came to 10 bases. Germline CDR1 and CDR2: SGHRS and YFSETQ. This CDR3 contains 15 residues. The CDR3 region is CASSFRGVSTDTQYF. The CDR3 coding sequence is TGCGCCAGCAGCTTCAGGGGGGTGAGCACAGATACGCAGTATTTT.

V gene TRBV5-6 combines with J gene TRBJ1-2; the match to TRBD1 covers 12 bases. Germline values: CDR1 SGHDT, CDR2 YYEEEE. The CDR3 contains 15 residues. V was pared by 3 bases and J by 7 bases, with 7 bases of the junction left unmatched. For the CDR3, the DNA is TGTGCCAGCAGCTACGGGACAGGGGGCTTGAGTGGCTACACCTTC. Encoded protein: CASSYGTGGLSGYTF.

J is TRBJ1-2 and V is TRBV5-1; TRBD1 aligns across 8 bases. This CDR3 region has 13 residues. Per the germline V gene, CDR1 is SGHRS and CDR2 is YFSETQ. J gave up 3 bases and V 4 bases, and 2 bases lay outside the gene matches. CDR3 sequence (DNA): TGCGCCAGCAGCGTGGACAGGGACTATGGCTACACCTTC. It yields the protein CASSVDRDYGYTF.

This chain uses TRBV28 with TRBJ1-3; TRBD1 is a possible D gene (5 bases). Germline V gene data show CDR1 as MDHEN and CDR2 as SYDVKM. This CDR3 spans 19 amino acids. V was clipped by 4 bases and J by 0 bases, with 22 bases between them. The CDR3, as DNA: TGTGCCAGCAGTTCGGGGGGGAAGGGTTCGTACCGCTCTGGAAACACCATATATTTT. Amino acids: CASSSGGKGSYRSGNTIYF.

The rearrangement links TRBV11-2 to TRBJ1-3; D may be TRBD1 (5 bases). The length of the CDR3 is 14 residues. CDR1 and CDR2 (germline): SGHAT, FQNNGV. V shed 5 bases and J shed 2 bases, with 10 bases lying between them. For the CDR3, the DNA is TGTGCCAGCAGCGCGGGGACGGCTGGAAACACCATATATTTT. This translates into CASSAGTAGNTIYF.

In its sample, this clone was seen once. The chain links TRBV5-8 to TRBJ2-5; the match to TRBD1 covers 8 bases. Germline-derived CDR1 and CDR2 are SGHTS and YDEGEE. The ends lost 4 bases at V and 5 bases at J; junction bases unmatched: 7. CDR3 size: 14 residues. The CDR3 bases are TGTGCCAGCAGCCTGGACAGGGCCCGGGAGACCCAGTACTTC. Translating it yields CASSLDRARETQYF.

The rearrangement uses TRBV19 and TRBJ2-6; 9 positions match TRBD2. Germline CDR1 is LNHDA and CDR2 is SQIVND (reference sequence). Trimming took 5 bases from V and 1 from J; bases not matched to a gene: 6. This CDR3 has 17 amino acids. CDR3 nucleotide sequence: TGTGCCAGTAGTCCGGGACTAGCAGGATCTGGGGCCAACGTCCTGACTTTC. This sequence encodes CASSPGLAGSGANVLTF.

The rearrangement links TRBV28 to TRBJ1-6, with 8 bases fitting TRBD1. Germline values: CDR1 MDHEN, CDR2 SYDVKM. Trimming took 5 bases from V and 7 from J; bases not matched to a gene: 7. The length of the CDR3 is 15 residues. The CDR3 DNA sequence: TGTGCCAGCAGTCCCGGGACAGGTGAGAATTCACCCCTCCACTTT. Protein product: CASSPGTGENSPLHF.

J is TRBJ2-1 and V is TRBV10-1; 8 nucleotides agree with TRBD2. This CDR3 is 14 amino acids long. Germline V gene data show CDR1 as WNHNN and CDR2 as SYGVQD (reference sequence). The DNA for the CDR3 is TGCGCTCGCCCGACGGGAGGGGTTTACAATGAGCAGTTCTTC. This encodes CARPTGGVYNEQFF.

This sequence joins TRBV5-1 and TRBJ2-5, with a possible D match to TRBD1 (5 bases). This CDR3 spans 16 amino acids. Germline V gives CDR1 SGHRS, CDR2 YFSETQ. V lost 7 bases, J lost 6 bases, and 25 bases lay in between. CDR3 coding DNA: TGCGCCAGCCAGCCAGGGTTCCCCCGGCCGAGTAAGACCCAGTACTTC. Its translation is CASQPGFPRPSKTQYF.

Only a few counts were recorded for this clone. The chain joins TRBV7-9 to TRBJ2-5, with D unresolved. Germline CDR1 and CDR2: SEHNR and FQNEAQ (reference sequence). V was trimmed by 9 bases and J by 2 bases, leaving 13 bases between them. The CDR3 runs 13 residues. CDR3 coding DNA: TGTGCCAGTCAACCCGCGAATCAAGAGACCCAGTACTTC. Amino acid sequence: CASQPANQETQYF. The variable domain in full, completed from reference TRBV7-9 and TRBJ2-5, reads DTGVSQNPRHKITKRGQNVTFRCDPISEHNRLYWYRQTLGQGPEFLTYFQNEAQLEKSRLLSDRFSAERPKGSFSTLEIQRTEQGDSAMYLCASQPANQETQYFGPGTRLLVL.

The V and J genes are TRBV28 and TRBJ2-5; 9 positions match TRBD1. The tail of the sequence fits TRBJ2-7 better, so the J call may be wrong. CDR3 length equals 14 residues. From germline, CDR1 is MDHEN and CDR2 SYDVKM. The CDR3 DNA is TGTGCCAGCAGCCCGGGGGGACAGGGCTACGAGCAGTACTTC. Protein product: CASSPGGQGYEQYF.

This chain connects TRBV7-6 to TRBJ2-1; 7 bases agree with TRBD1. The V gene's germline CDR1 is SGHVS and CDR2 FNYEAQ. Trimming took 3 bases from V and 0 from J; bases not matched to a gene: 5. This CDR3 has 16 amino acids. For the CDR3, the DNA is TGTGCCAGCAGCTTGATGGGACAGAGCTCCTACAATGAGCAGTTCTTC. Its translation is CASSLMGQSSYNEQFF.

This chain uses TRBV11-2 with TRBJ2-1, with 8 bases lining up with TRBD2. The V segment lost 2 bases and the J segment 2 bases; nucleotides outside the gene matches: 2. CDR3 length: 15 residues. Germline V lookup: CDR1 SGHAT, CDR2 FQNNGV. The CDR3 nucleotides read TGTGCCAGCAGCTTAAATAGCGGGACCTACAATGAGCAGTTCTTC. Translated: CASSLNSGTYNEQFF.

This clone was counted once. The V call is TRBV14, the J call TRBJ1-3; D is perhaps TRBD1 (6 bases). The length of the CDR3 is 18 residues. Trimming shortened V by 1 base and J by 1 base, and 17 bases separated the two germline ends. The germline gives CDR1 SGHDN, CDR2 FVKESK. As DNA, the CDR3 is TGTGCCAGCAGCCAAGGATACGGGGGGCTGGCATCTGGAAACACCATATATTTT. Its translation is CASSQGYGGLASGNTIYF.

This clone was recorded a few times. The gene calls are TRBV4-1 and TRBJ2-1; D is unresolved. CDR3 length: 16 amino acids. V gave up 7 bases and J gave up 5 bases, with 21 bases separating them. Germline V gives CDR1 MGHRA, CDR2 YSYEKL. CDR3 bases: TGCGCCAGCACCTCCTTCTGGCCTAGTGCGAACAATGAGCAGTTCTTC. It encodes CASTSFWPSANNEQFF.

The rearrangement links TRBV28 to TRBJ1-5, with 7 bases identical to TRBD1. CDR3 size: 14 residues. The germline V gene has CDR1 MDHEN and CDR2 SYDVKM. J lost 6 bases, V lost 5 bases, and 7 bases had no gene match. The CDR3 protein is CASSTTGVIQPQHF. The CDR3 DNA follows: TGTGCCAGCAGTACCACAGGGGTAATTCAGCCCCAGCATTTT. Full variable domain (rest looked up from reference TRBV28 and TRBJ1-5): DVKVTQSSRYLVKRTGEKVFLECVQDMDHENMFWYRQDPGLGLRLIYFSYDVKMKEKGDIPEGYSVSREKKERFSLILESASTNQTSMYLCASSTTGVIQPQHFGDGTRLSIL.

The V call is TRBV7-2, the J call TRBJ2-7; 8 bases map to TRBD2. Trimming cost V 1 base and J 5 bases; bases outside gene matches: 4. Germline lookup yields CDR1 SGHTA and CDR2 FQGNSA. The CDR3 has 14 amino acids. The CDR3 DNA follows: TGTGCCAGCAGCTTAGGATGGCGGGGGGACGAGCAGTACTTC. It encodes CASSLGWRGDEQYF.